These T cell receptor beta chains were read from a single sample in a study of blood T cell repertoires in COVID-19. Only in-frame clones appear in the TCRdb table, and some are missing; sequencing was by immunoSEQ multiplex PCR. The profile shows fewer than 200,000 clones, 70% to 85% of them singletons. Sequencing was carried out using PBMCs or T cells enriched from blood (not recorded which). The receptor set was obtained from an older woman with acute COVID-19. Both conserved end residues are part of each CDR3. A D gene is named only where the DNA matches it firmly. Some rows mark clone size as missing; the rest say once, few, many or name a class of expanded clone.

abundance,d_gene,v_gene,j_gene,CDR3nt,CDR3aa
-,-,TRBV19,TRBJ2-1,TGTGCCAGTAGTAGCTCGGCAGGTGAGCAGTTCTTC,CASSSSAGEQFF
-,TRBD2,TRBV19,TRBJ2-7,TGTGCCAGTAGTGGCCGAGCTGGGACTAGCGGGACGAGTACCTACGAGCAGTACTTC,CASSGRAGTSGTSTYEQYF
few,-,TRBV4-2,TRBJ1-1,TGTGCCAGCAGCCAAAGACTGGAGAACACTGAAGCTTTCTTT,CASSQRLENTEAFF
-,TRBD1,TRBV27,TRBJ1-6,TGTGCCAGCAGTTCACCGGGACACAGGGGACGGAATTCACCCCTCCACTTT,CASSSPGHRGRNSPLHF
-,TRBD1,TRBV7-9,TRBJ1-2,TGTGCCAGCAGCTTACCCGACAGGGGTTATGGCTACACCTTC,CASSLPDRGYGYTF
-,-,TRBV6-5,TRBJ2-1,TGTGCCAGCAGCCGAACAACAGGGAACCACAATGAGCAGTTCTTC,CASSRTTGNHNEQFF
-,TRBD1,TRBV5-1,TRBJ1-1,TGCGCCAGCAGCTTGGAGGGGGCAAGAAACACTGAAGCTTTCTTT,CASSLEGARNTEAFF
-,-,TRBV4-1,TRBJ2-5,TGCGCCAGCAGCCCCTTCAGCACGGCGGGAGAGACCCAGTACTTC,CASSPFSTAGETQYF
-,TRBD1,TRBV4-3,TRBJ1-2,TGCGCCAGCAGCCAAACCGAAAGGACAGGACGGGGCTATGGCTACACCTTC,CASSQTERTGRGYGYTF
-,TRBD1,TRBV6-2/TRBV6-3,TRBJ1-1,TGTGCCAGCAGCCACTGGGACAGGGGGCCTACTGAAGCTTTCTTT,CASSHWDRGPTEAFF
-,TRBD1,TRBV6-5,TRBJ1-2,TGTGCCAGCAGTCCATATCAGGGGGTGTCTGGCTACACCTTC,CASSPYQGVSGYTF
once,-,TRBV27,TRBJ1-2,TGTGCCAGCAGTGGAGACGGACTTACTAACTATGGCTACACCTTC,CASSGDGLTNYGYTF
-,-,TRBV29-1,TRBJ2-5,TGCAGTAGCATGCCCCCGGGGGAGACCCAGTACTTC,CSSMPPGETQYF
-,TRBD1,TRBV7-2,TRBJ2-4,TGTGCCAGCAGCTCACAGGGGGCAGTGCTAAGCATTCAGTACTTC,CASSSQGAVLSIQYF
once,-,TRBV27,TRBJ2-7,TGTGCCAGCATGCGGGCAAGCGGCTCCTACGAGCAGTACTTC,CASMRASGSYEQYF
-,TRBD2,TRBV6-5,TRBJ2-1,TGTGCCAGCAGCTTGGGACTAGCGGGAGTCCATGAGCAGTTCTTC,CASSLGLAGVHEQFF
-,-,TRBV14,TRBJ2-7,TGTGCCAGCAGCCGTAGCTTTTTAGCCGAGCAGTACTTC,CASSRSFLAEQYF
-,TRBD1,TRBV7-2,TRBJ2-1,TGTGCCAGCATTCGGGGACAGGGGAATAACAATGAGCAGTTCTTC,CASIRGQGNNNEQFF